This T cell receptor beta chain was sequenced during a study of blood T cell repertoires in COVID-19. About the study: Both acute and convalescent COVID-19 samples were obtained from the United States, Italy and Spain. Sample material is recorded as cDNA or gDNA derived from T cells, B-cell-depleted T cells, or PBMCs.

In this sample, this clone turned up a few times. Relative to the germline gene, one junction end is altered; a read error may explain this. Germline V gene data show CDR1 as LNHDA and CDR2 as SQIVND (reference sequence). The CDR3 totals 15 residues. Method: immunoSEQ multiplex PCR; TCRdb's copy keeps in-frame clones and lacks some. The sample consists of 100,000 to 150,000 clones, about 90% of them appearing once. The chain employs TRBV19 and TRBJ2-1, with D perhaps TRBD1 (5 bases). The source material was peripheral blood. The TCR sequence derives from a human donor in a cohort sampled during active COVID-19. In nucleotides, the CDR3 is TGTGCCAGTAGAGCAGGGAATTGGGCCTACGATGAGCAGTTCTTC. As protein: CASRAGNWAYDEQFF. The full variable domain, its missing parts supplied by reference TRBV19 and TRBJ2-1, is DGGITQSPKYLFRKEGQNVTLSCEQNLNHDAMYWYRQDPGQGLRLIYYSQIVNDFQKGDIAEGYSVSREKKESFPLTVTSAQKNPTAFYLCASRAGNWAYDEQFFGPGTRLTVL.